Listed here is a single T cell receptor beta chain. This specimen belongs to a study of blood T cell repertoires in COVID-19. The overall study: Sources were T cells, B-cell-depleted T cells, or PBMCs; the material itself was cDNA or gDNA.

V was shortened by 2 bases and J by 4 bases, with 9 bases between the two germline ends. This CDR3 contains 13 residues. The germline V gene has CDR1 SGDLS and CDR2 YYNGEE. Assay: immunoSEQ multiplex PCR; the TCRdb copy retains only in-frame clones and omits some. The data show approximately 270,000 clones, around 93% seen once. Those who participated ranged in age from roughly 18 to 89 years and resided in 20 to 30 US areas. The TCR comes from a human donor in a cohort exposed to, infected with or recovered from COVID-19 (not recorded which). The donor label of this sample is uncertain. Sequencing was performed on PBMCs or T cells enriched from blood (not recorded which). The chain employs TRBV9 and TRBJ1-1; no firm D call. In nucleotides, the CDR3 is TGTGCCAGCAGCGTTAAAGGGAGCACTGAAGCTTTCTTT. Protein: CASSVKGSTEAFF.